The rows below give T cell receptor beta chains drawn from one sample of a study of blood T cell repertoires in COVID-19. The repertoire was sequenced with immunoSEQ multiplex PCR; TCRdb's copy has only in-frame clones and lacks some. The repertoire holds about 74,000 clones, with about four fifths as singletons. Sequencing was done on a sample of peripheral blood. These receptors were obtained from a man aged 70 or older with acute or convalescent COVID-19. The CDR3 runs from the conserved cysteine through the conserved F or W. A D gene is named only where the DNA matches it firmly. Rows may omit the clone size; those that give it use once, few, many or a size class.

j_gene,v_gene,abundance,d_gene,CDR3aa,CDR3nt
TRBJ2-2,TRBV24-1,.,TRBD2,CATSEGLAGAGELFF,TGTGCCACCAGTGAAGGACTAGCGGGAGCCGGGGAGCTGTTTTTT
TRBJ2-3,TRBV27,once,.,CATGLTGTDTQYF,TGTGCCACCGGACTCACAGGGACAGATACGCAGTATTTT
TRBJ2-4,TRBV18,.,.,CASSPGGPGGPKNIQYF,TGTGCCAGCTCACCCGGGGGCCCAGGGGGTCCCAAAAACATTCAGTACTTC
TRBJ1-5,TRBV28,few,TRBD1,CASSPLGQRNQPQHF,TGTGCCAGCAGCCCTCTGGGACAGCGCAATCAGCCCCAGCATTTT
TRBJ2-4,TRBV14,once,TRBD1,CASSPIGTALAKNIQYF,TGTGCCAGCAGCCCGATAGGGACAGCTCTAGCCAAAAACATTCAGTACTTC
TRBJ1-4,TRBV19,.,.,CASSMDSRNEKLFF,TGTGCCAGTAGTATGGACAGCCGGAATGAAAAACTGTTTTTT
TRBJ1-2,TRBV3-1/TRBV3-2,.,TRBD1,CASSPGQANYGYTF,TGTGCCAGCAGCCCCGGACAGGCTAACTATGGCTACACCTTC
TRBJ2-1,TRBV6-5,.,TRBD2,CASSNLAGANNEQFF,TGTGCCAGCAGTAATCTAGCGGGAGCAAACAATGAGCAGTTCTTC
TRBJ2-1,TRBV3-1/TRBV3-2,.,TRBD1,CASSRLSGGYNEQFF,TGTGCCAGCAGCCGGCTCTCAGGGGGCTACAATGAGCAGTTCTTC
TRBJ1-5,TRBV27,.,.,CASSQDLNQPQHF,TGTGCCAGCAGTCAAGATCTAAATCAGCCCCAGCATTTT
TRBJ2-1,TRBV7-7,once,TRBD2,CASSLAGRDEQFF,TGTGCTAGCAGCTTAGCGGGGAGGGATGAGCAGTTCTTC
TRBJ1-1,TRBV18,.,TRBD1,CASSWGQINTEAFF,TGTGCCAGCTCATGGGGACAGATTAACACTGAAGCTTTCTTT
TRBJ1-1,TRBV6-5,.,.,CASGERGNMNTEAFF,TGTGCCAGCGGGGAGAGGGGGAACATGAACACTGAAGCTTTCTTT
TRBJ1-1,TRBV7-9,.,.,CASSFGTLNTEAFF,TGTGCCAGCAGCTTCGGGACACTCAACACTGAAGCTTTCTTT
TRBJ2-2,TRBV29-1,.,.,CSAPTPTNTGELFF,TGCAGTGCTCCGACACCTACAAACACCGGGGAGCTGTTTTTT
TRBJ1-1,TRBV20-1,many,.,CSASSPLNTEAFF,TGCAGTGCTAGTTCCCCGTTGAACACTGAAGCTTTCTTT
TRBJ1-5,TRBV19,.,.,CASSIGGTLNQPQHF,TGTGCCAGTAGTATCGGGGGGACGCTGAACCAGCCCCAGCATTTT
TRBJ2-3,TRBV24-1,.,.,CATSDWEASTQYF,TGTGCCACCAGTGATTGGGAGGCTTCTACGCAGTATTTT
TRBJ2-1,TRBV7-2,.,TRBD2,CASSLGGSWNEQFF,TGTGCCAGCAGCTTGGGCGGGAGCTGGAATGAGCAGTTCTTC
TRBJ2-2,TRBV10-2,.,TRBD2,CASSGLAGGSGGELFF,TGCGCCAGCAGCGGACTAGCGGGAGGTTCTGGCGGGGAGCTGTTTTTT
TRBJ2-7,TRBV5-4,.,.,CASSWGRSYEQYF,TGTGCCAGCAGCTGGGGCCGATCCTACGAGCAGTACTTC
TRBJ2-5,TRBV5-1,.,TRBD2,CASSFFGLAGVGETQYF,TGCGCCAGCAGCTTTTTTGGACTAGCGGGAGTGGGTGAGACCCAGTACTTC
TRBJ2-2,TRBV5-4,few,.,CASSPRTATGELFF,TGTGCCAGCAGCCCCCGGACAGCTACCGGGGAGCTGTTTTTT
TRBJ2-7,TRBV27,.,TRBD1,CASSLGTGTSYEQYF,TGTGCCAGCAGTTTAGGGACAGGGACGTCCTACGAGCAGTACTTC
TRBJ2-7,TRBV5-6,.,.,CASSSPAGEQYF,TGTGCCAGCAGCTCACCGGCGGGGGAGCAGTACTTC
TRBJ1-1,TRBV4-2,.,.,CASSPLLWGAEAFF,TGTGCCAGCAGCCCCCTTTTGTGGGGGGCTGAAGCTTTCTTT
TRBJ2-5,TRBV20-1,.,.,CSAAGQWGQYF,TGCAGTGCGGCGGGACAGTGGGGCCAGTACTTC
TRBJ1-5,TRBV19,.,.,CASSKGRGSNQPQHF,TGTGCCAGTAGTAAAGGTCGGGGGAGCAATCAGCCCCAGCATTTT
TRBJ2-7,TRBV5-1,few,TRBD2,CASSLTLAGGPYEQYF,TGCGCCAGCAGCTTGACACTAGCGGGAGGGCCCTACGAGCAGTACTTC
TRBJ1-5,TRBV3-1/TRBV3-2,few,.,CASSQGTANQPQHF,TGTGCCAGCAGCCAAGGGACAGCCAATCAGCCCCAGCATTTT
TRBJ2-3,TRBV12-3/TRBV12-4,.,.,CASSLGLTDTQYF,TGTGCCAGCAGTTTAGGACTCACAGATACGCAGTATTTT
TRBJ2-2,TRBV7-7,.,.,CASSFSREGTGELFF,TGTGCTAGCAGCTTTTCCAGGGAAGGCACCGGGGAGCTGTTTTTT
TRBJ2-2,TRBV5-1,.,TRBD2,CASSLAASGRTGELFF,TGCGCCAGCAGCTTGGCGGCTAGCGGACGTACCGGGGAGCTGTTTTTT
TRBJ2-7,TRBV18,.,.,CASSRFSTGDGYEQYF,TGTGCCAGCTCCCGGTTCAGCACGGGAGACGGGTACGAGCAGTACTTC
TRBJ2-7,TRBV5-1,.,.,CASSVTGSNYEQYF,TGCGCCAGCAGCGTGACAGGTTCCAACTACGAGCAGTACTTC
TRBJ2-7,TRBV4-1,.,TRBD2,CASSQGHLSFRLAGPSYEQYF,TGCGCCAGCAGCCAAGGACATTTGTCGTTTCGTTTAGCGGGACCCTCCTACGAGCAGTACTTC
TRBJ2-1,TRBV19,.,TRBD2,CASSIVGLAGAYYNEQFF,TGTGCCAGTAGTATAGTGGGACTAGCGGGAGCATACTACAATGAGCAGTTCTTC
TRBJ2-6,TRBV28,.,TRBD1,CASSLLGQPLSGANVLTF,TGTGCCAGCAGTTTACTGGGACAGCCCCTCTCTGGGGCCAACGTCCTGACTTTC
TRBJ2-7,TRBV6-4,once,TRBD2,CASIPSPQIAGGIDEQYF,TGTGCCAGCATCCCCTCGCCCCAAATAGCGGGAGGGATCGACGAGCAGTACTTC
TRBJ1-2,TRBV14,few,.,CASSQAGWDYGYTF,TGTGCCAGCAGCCAAGCAGGATGGGACTATGGCTACACCTTC
TRBJ2-6,TRBV19,.,TRBD1,CASSTGQGGSANVLTF,TGTGCCAGTAGTACGGGACAGGGCGGATCGGCCAACGTCCTGACTTTC
TRBJ1-2,TRBV5-4,.,.,CASSLRDAGGGYTF,TGTGCCAGCAGCCTCCGGGACGCCGGGGGAGGCTACACCTTC
TRBJ2-1,TRBV5-4,.,.,CASSSDRGRLYNEQFF,TGTGCCAGCAGCTCGGATCGGGGGAGATTGTACAATGAGCAGTTCTTC
TRBJ1-3,TRBV19,.,.,CASSPPWTEGPIYF,TGTGCCAGTAGTCCCCCTTGGACGGAGGGTCCCATATATTTT
TRBJ2-1,TRBV6-5,.,TRBD1,CASRVSGTGVEQFF,TGTGCCAGCAGGGTTTCCGGGACAGGGGTTGAGCAGTTCTTC
TRBJ2-3,TRBV9,.,.,CASSAQGPSTDTQYF,TGTGCCAGCAGCGCCCAGGGTCCTAGCACAGATACGCAGTATTTT
TRBJ1-5,TRBV19,few,.,CASMEGQTFTQPQHF,TGTGCCAGTATGGAAGGACAGACCTTTACTCAGCCCCAGCATTTT
TRBJ2-7,TRBV28,.,.,CASSLGQSGYEQYF,TGTGCCAGCAGTTTAGGACAGTCCGGATACGAGCAGTACTTC
TRBJ2-5,TRBV28,.,.,CASSFPAQETQYF,TGTGCCAGCAGTTTCCCAGCGCAAGAGACCCAGTACTTC
TRBJ1-5,TRBV7-8,.,.,CASSLSGLGTYSNQPQHF,TGTGCCAGCAGCTTATCTGGTCTTGGGACATATAGCAATCAGCCCCAGCATTTT
TRBJ1-4,TRBV6-6,.,TRBD1,CASSRAGTGGIRTNEKLFF,TGTGCCAGCAGTCGGGCCGGGACAGGGGGCATCAGAACTAATGAAAAACTGTTTTTT
TRBJ1-2,TRBV19,.,.,CASSFQGAGYTF,TGTGCCAGTAGTTTCCAGGGTGCCGGCTACACCTTC
TRBJ2-7,TRBV9,.,.,CASSVDEYEQYF,TGTGCCAGCAGCGTAGACGAGTACGAGCAGTACTTC
TRBJ2-7,TRBV10-3,.,TRBD1,CAIRRQGGPYEQYF,TGTGCCATCAGAAGACAGGGGGGCCCCTACGAGCAGTACTTC
TRBJ2-3,TRBV24-1,.,.,CATSDSSTDTQYF,TGTGCCACCAGTGATTCTTCCACAGATACGCAGTATTTT
TRBJ1-1,TRBV27,.,.,CASSLMGGTEAFF,TGTGCCAGCAGCTTGATGGGGGGCACTGAAGCTTTCTTT
TRBJ2-7,TRBV28,.,.,CASGATTRTHEQYF,TGTGCCAGCGGGGCTACGACTAGAACCCACGAGCAGTACTTC
TRBJ1-4,TRBV4-3,.,.,CASSQAPRGFTNEKLFF,TGCGCCAGCAGCCAGGCGCCCCGGGGGTTCACTAATGAAAAACTGTTTTTT